The 25 T cell receptor beta chains below come from one sample, sequenced in a study of shared clonotypes between healthy human individuals. This table comes from immunoSEQ multiplex PCR, and its TCRdb copy is limited to in-frame clones, with some not included. Altogether some 790,000 clones are present, around 70% being singletons, with the ten largest covering under 2%. The sequenced material came from memory CD4+ T cells sorted from blood. Described subset: CD45RA-negative fraction. These TCRs come from a woman under 40 in good health.

This sequence joins TRBV10-2 and TRBJ2-5; possibly TRBD1 for D (5 bases). The CDR3 is 17 amino acids. With 3 bases removed from V and 0 bases from J, the gap between germline ends came to 17 bases. The germline gives CDR1 WSHSY, CDR2 SAAADI. CDR3 loop: CASSDPPLQGNQETQYF. The DNA of the CDR3 is TGCGCCAGCAGTGACCCCCCCCTCCAGGGCAACCAAGAGACCCAGTACTTC.

This chain uses TRBV5-8 with TRBJ2-2, with 7 bases identical to TRBD2. The junction had 11 bases not matched to a gene; V was cut back by 5 bases and J by 7 bases. CDR3 length: 15 residues. From germline, CDR1 is SGHTS and CDR2 YDEGEE. CDR3 bases: TGTGCCAGCAGTCGAAGACTAGCCGGTAGCGGGGAGCTGTTTTTT. Its protein product is CASSRRLAGSGELFF.

This clone was seen only a few times. The chain uses TRBV19 and TRBJ1-5; 7 bases align to TRBD1. With 6 bases clipped from V and 4 bases from J, the junction kept 18 bases outside the gene matches. Germline V gene sequence: CDR1 LNHDA, CDR2 SQIVND (reference sequence). CDR3 length equals 18 residues. CDR3 residues: CASSPGQIIGRGNQPQHF. In nucleotides, the CDR3 is TGTGCCAGTAGCCCGGGACAGATTATTGGTAGGGGGAATCAGCCCCAGCATTTT.

The V and J genes are TRBV28 and TRBJ2-7; maybe TRBD2 (5 bases). Germline assignment: CDR1 MDHEN and CDR2 SYDVKM. Trimming took 6 bases from V and 0 from J, leaving 18 bases between them. The CDR3 spans 16 residues. The CDR3 protein is CASRRGKERSSYEQYF. The CDR3 region has the DNA TGTGCCAGCAGGCGAGGCAAAGAGCGGAGCTCCTACGAGCAGTACTTC.

To note about this clone: Other DNA variants within this sample encode the same CDR3. DNA for the CDR3: TGTGCCAGCGGGTACGAGCAGTACTTC. Residues: CASGYEQYF. V is TRBV6-1 and J is TRBJ2-7; D remains ambiguous. The germline gives CDR1 MNHNS, CDR2 SASEGT. The CDR3 runs to 9 residues. V gave up 8 bases and J gave up 4 bases, with 3 bases separating them.

V is TRBV5-1 and J is TRBJ1-5; the match to TRBD1 covers 10 bases. This CDR3 is built from 15 residues. CDR1 SGHRS and CDR2 YFSETQ come from the germline V gene. With V trimmed by 5 bases and J by 3 bases, 5 bases remained unmatched. CDR3 residues: CASSRGTGDNQPQHF. CDR3 nucleotide sequence: TGCGCCAGCAGTCGCGGGACAGGGGACAATCAGCCCCAGCATTTT. The full variable domain, completed using reference TRBV5-1 and TRBJ1-5, is KAGVTQTPRYLIKTRGQQVTLSCSPISGHRSVSWYQQTPGQGLQFLFEYFSETQRNKGNFPGRFSGRQFSNSRSEMNVSTLELGDSALYLCASSRGTGDNQPQHFGDGTRLSIL.

This clone was recorded only once. The chain is built from TRBV6-1 and TRBJ1-6; D ambiguous. Germline assignment: CDR1 MNHNS and CDR2 SASEGT. The CDR3 totals 14 residues. Trimming removed 3 bases at V and 7 bases at J, with 10 bases between. The CDR3 loop reads CASSDYAANSPLHF. The DNA of the CDR3 is TGTGCCAGCAGTGACTACGCAGCAAATTCACCCCTCCACTTT.

V usage is TRBV10-3 and J usage is TRBJ2-1; D gene uncertain. Trimming removed 11 bases at V and 6 bases at J, with 11 bases between. CDR1 and CDR2 (germline): ENHRY, SYGVKD. CDR3 length: 11 amino acids. In nucleotides, the CDR3 is TGTGCCGCCGCGACGGCCAATGAGCAGTTCTTC. It is translated as CAAATANEQFF.

On this clone: One base away lies a much larger clone, so this may be a sequencing read error. This chain uses TRBV5-6 with TRBJ2-5, with D perhaps TRBD1 (6 bases). Germline V gene data show CDR1 as SGHDT and CDR2 as YYEEEE. CDR3 length: 16 residues. V was clipped by 4 bases and J by 2 bases, with 18 bases between them. The CDR3 loop reads CASSGRPRDNQETQYF. In DNA, the CDR3 is TGTGCCAGCAGCGGACGTCCCCGGGACAATCAAGAGACCCAGTACTTC. Full variable domain (rest looked up from reference TRBV5-6 and TRBJ2-5): DAGVTQSPTHLIKTRGQQVTLRCSPKSGHDTVSWYQQALGQGPQFIFQYYEEEERQRGNFPDRFSGHQFPNYSSELNVNALLLGDSALYLCASSGRPRDNQETQYFGPGTRLLVL.

This clone was found a few times. The chain has TRBV2 and TRBJ2-2, with a tentative D call TRBD1 (6 bases). CDR1 and CDR2 (germline): SNHLY, FYNNEI. Deletions cut 6 bases from V and 0 bases from J, with 11 bases between. The CDR3 totals 15 residues. The DNA for the CDR3 is TGTGCCAGCAGGGAAACAGGGTCGAACACCGGGGAGCTGTTTTTT. It encodes CASRETGSNTGELFF.

This sequence joins TRBV28 and TRBJ1-1; 12 nucleotides agree with TRBD1. Germline-derived CDR1 and CDR2 are MDHEN and SYDVKM. V trimming: 6 bases; J trimming: 10 bases; junction bases outside the gene matches: 9. This CDR3 comprises 14 residues. Written as DNA, the CDR3 is TGTGCCAGCAGGACCGGGACAGGGGGCACCGGAGCTTTCTTT. It is translated as CASRTGTGGTGAFF.

For this clone: This CDR3 is also generated by other DNA sequences in the sample. V and J are TRBV7-2 and TRBJ2-1, with no clear D. Germline V lookup: CDR1 SGHTA, CDR2 FQGNSA. The CDR3 spans 13 residues. Trimming removed 1 base at V and 10 bases at J, with 11 bases between. DNA of the CDR3: TGTGCCAGCAGCTTAGTTGGTGTGGGGGAGCAGTTCTTC. Amino acids: CASSLVGVGEQFF.

The sample holds a few counts of this clone. This rearrangement joins TRBV2 to TRBJ2-7, with 10 bases identical to TRBD2. The V gene's germline CDR1 is SNHLY and CDR2 FYNNEI. This CDR3 contains 14 residues. J gave up 7 bases and V 5 bases, and 8 bases lay outside the gene matches. CDR3 protein: CASSSAGGAGEQYF. The CDR3 nucleotides read TGTGCCAGCAGTTCAGCGGGAGGGGCCGGGGAGCAGTACTTC. Full variable domain (remainder filled in from reference TRBV2 and TRBJ2-7): EPEVTQTPSHQVTQMGQEVILRCVPISNHLYFYWYRQILGQKVEFLVSFYNNEISEKSEIFDDQFSVERPDGSNFTLKIRSTKLEDSAMYFCASSSAGGAGEQYFGPGTRLTVT.

This clone has a handful of counts. The rearrangement uses TRBV7-9 and TRBJ1-1; the D is unclear. Trimming took off 5 bases at V and 3 bases at J, with 10 bases between the two ends. This CDR3 is 13 amino acids long. Germline CDR1 is SEHNR and CDR2 is FQNEAQ (reference sequence). The CDR3 sequence is CASSRIGHTEAFF. CDR3 DNA sequence: TGTGCCAGCAGCCGGATCGGTCACACTGAAGCTTTCTTT.

This clone turned up a few times. The chain joins TRBV30 to TRBJ2-3; 9 positions agree with TRBD2. CDR1 GTSNPN and CDR2 SVGIG come from the germline V gene (reference sequence). This CDR3 is built from 13 residues. CDR3 in DNA: TGTGGCACGGGCGGGAGGGCAACAGATACGCAGTATTTT. This encodes CGTGGRATDTQYF. The whole variable domain, remainder taken from reference TRBV30 and TRBJ2-3, is SQTIHQWPATLVQPVGSPLSLECTVEGTSNPNLYWYRQAAGRGLQLLFYSVGIGQISSEVPQNLSASRPQDRQFILSSKKLLLSDSGFYLCGTGGRATDTQYFGPGTRLTVL.

The rearrangement joins TRBV21-1 to TRBJ1-4; the table's TRBD1 call for D was not verified on the DNA. TRBV21-1 is a known pseudogene. The CDR3 consists of 20 residues. This chain's CDR3 is CASSKILAFGTDRSGEKLFF. The DNA for the CDR3 is TGTGCCAGCAGCAAAATTCTAGCCTTCGGGACAGATCGCTCGGGGGAAAAACTGTTTTTT.

The J gene is TRBJ1-2, the V gene TRBV30, with no clear D. Germline V gene data show CDR1 as GTSNPN and CDR2 as SVGIG (reference sequence). CDR3 size: 17 residues. Trimming cost V 2 bases and J 2 bases, with 21 bases left between them. Here the CDR3 reads CAWSFPLLNRGNYGYTF. In DNA, the CDR3 is TGTGCCTGGAGTTTCCCCCTGCTCAACCGGGGAAACTATGGCTACACCTTC. Using reference TRBV30 and TRBJ1-2 for the parts outside the CDR3, the full variable domain is SQTIHQWPATLVQPVGSPLSLECTVEGTSNPNLYWYRQAAGRGLQLLFYSVGIGQISSEVPQNLSASRPQDRQFILSSKKLLLSDSGFYLCAWSFPLLNRGNYGYTFGSGTRLTVV.

Notes on this clone: Other nucleotide sequences in the sample specify the same CDR3. This rearrangement joins TRBV2 to TRBJ2-1; 11 nucleotides align to TRBD2. This CDR3 comprises 15 residues. The junction had 9 bases not matched to a gene; V was cut back by 7 bases and J by 7 bases. The germline CDR1 and CDR2 sequences are SNHLY and FYNNEI. CDR3 bases: TGTGCCAGCACGCCACTAGCGGGAGTGTTGAATGAGCAGTTCTTC. This translates into CASTPLAGVLNEQFF.

The genes are TRBV5-1 and TRBJ1-4; 7 bases are a match to TRBD1. CDR1 and CDR2 (germline): SGHRS, YFSETQ. V shed 4 bases and J 4 bases; nucleotides not matched to a gene: 7. The CDR3 is 15 amino acids. This CDR3 is CASSGGDRDNEKLFF. CDR3 in DNA: TGCGCCAGCAGCGGGGGGGACAGAGATAATGAAAAACTGTTTTTT.

The sample holds a few counts of this clone. This chain joins TRBV7-9 and TRBJ2-5; D possibly uses TRBD1 or TRBD2 (5 bases each). V lost 5 bases to trimming and J lost 1 base, with 17 bases between them. Germline V gene sequence: CDR1 SEHNR, CDR2 FQNEAQ (reference sequence). The CDR3 spans 16 residues. In nucleotides, the CDR3 is TGTGCCAGCAGCCGGGGCTCTTTGCGGCTCCAAGAGACCCAGTACTTC. This codes for CASSRGSLRLQETQYF.

The rearrangement links TRBV5-1 to TRBJ2-1; D unresolved. V lost 1 base, J lost 8 bases, and 13 bases lay in between. The CDR3 consists of 14 residues. The germline CDR1 and CDR2 sequences are SGHRS and YFSETQ. CDR3 sequence (DNA): TGCGCCAGCAGCTTGAGTGCGCTGATCTATGAGCAGTTCTTC. Protein sequence: CASSLSALIYEQFF.

V usage is TRBV7-6 and J usage is TRBJ1-1; TRBD1 is a possible D gene (5 bases). The V gene's germline CDR1 is SGHVS and CDR2 FNYEAQ. The CDR3 consists of 17 residues. Trimming shortened V by 5 bases and J by 4 bases, and 23 bases separated the two germline ends. Here the CDR3 DNA reads TGTGCCAGCAGCCCTCGAAGGGTCCCACGGGGGGGCACTGAAGCTTTCTTT. Protein product: CASSPRRVPRGGTEAFF.

This clone was detected only once. The chain links TRBV5-4 to TRBJ1-2; TRBD1 might be the D (5 bases). V lost 6 bases and J lost 1, with 22 bases in between. CDR3 size: 17 residues. The germline V gene encodes CDR1 SGHNT and CDR2 YYREEE (reference sequence). DNA for the CDR3: TGTGCCAGCACAAATCAGGGCGCAGGGTGGAATAACTATGGCTACACCTTC. It yields the protein CASTNQGAGWNNYGYTF.

The V and J genes are TRBV2 and TRBJ2-7; D might be TRBD1 (6 bases). The CDR3 has 16 amino acids. Germline V gene data show CDR1 as SNHLY and CDR2 as FYNNEI. The V and J ends lost 0 bases and 1 base respectively, with 13 bases between them. The CDR3 spells CASSEALGQSSYEQYF. CDR3 nucleotides: TGTGCCAGCAGTGAAGCGCTTGGACAGAGTTCCTACGAGCAGTACTTC. The complete variable domain, with remaining parts taken from reference TRBV2 and TRBJ2-7, reads EPEVTQTPSHQVTQMGQEVILRCVPISNHLYFYWYRQILGQKVEFLVSFYNNEISEKSEIFDDQFSVERPDGSNFTLKIRSTKLEDSAMYFCASSEALGQSSYEQYFGPGTRLTVT.

The chain employs TRBV6-1 and TRBJ2-5, with TRBD2 as a possible D gene (6 bases). The V and J ends lost 4 bases and 5 bases respectively, with 20 bases between them. Germline lookup yields CDR1 MNHNS and CDR2 SASEGT. The CDR3 has 16 residues. CDR3 in amino acids: CASSAWEWGERETQYF. CDR3 sequence (DNA): TGTGCCAGCAGTGCGTGGGAGTGGGGGGAAAGGGAGACCCAGTACTTC.